The 31 T cell receptor beta chains reported below all come from one sample, sequenced in a study of shared clonotypes between healthy human individuals. This table comes from immunoSEQ multiplex PCR, and its TCRdb copy is limited to in-frame clones, with some not included. The table has 600,000 to 800,000 clones, approximately 77% seen once. Source material: memory CD4+ T cells sorted from blood. This sample's subset: CD45RA-negative fraction. These receptor sequences come from a woman aged 25-40 years in good health.

The gene calls are TRBV4-1 and TRBJ2-4; D might be TRBD2 (5 bases). Trimming left V 1 base short and J 0 bases short, with 19 bases between. Germline V gene sequence: CDR1 MGHRA, CDR2 YSYEKL. CDR3 length equals 19 residues. The CDR3 protein is CASSQGVSEIKLAKNIQYF. The CDR3 nucleotides are TGCGCCAGCAGCCAAGGTGTTAGCGAGATTAAACTAGCCAAAAACATTCAGTACTTC.

V is TRBV29-1 and J is TRBJ2-3; 7 positions agree with TRBD2. The CDR3 runs to 14 residues. Germline CDR1 SQVTM, CDR2 ANQGSEA. With V trimmed by 4 bases and J by 1 base, 5 bases remained unmatched. CDR3 DNA sequence: TGCAGCGTTGGGGCTAGCGGACGCACAGATACGCAGTATTTT. This translates into CSVGASGRTDTQYF.

A few counts support this clone. V is TRBV6-1 and J is TRBJ1-2; tentative D call: TRBD1 (5 bases). CDR3 size: 15 residues. V shed 4 bases and J shed 5 bases, with 17 bases lying between them. CDR1 is MNHNS and CDR2 is SASEGT in the germline V gene. The CDR3 is CASSVGTELAYGYTF. The DNA for the CDR3 is TGTGCCAGCAGTGTCGGGACGGAGCTGGCTTATGGCTACACCTTC.

About this clone itself: The sample contains more than one DNA sequence encoding this CDR3. The chain is built from TRBV5-1 and TRBJ2-5, with 12 bases that match TRBD1. The CDR3 has 15 amino acids. After removal of 4 bases from V and 2 bases from J, the junction contained 3 bases not matched to a gene. Germline V gives CDR1 SGHRS, CDR2 YFSETQ. CDR3 in DNA: TGCGCCAGCAGCGGGACAGGGGGCCTACAAGAGACCCAGTACTTC. This codes for CASSGTGGLQETQYF. The complete variable domain, with remaining parts taken from reference TRBV5-1 and TRBJ2-5, reads KAGVTQTPRYLIKTRGQQVTLSCSPISGHRSVSWYQQTPGQGLQFLFEYFSETQRNKGNFPGRFSGRQFSNSRSEMNVSTLELGDSALYLCASSGTGGLQETQYFGPGTRLLVL.

This chain joins TRBV28 and TRBJ1-1; perhaps TRBD1 as D (5 bases). Trimming shortened V by 5 bases and J by 4 bases, and 17 bases separated the two germline ends. Germline V gives CDR1 MDHEN, CDR2 SYDVKM. This CDR3 contains 15 residues. For the CDR3, the DNA is TGTGCCAGCAGTAGTCCCGGGACCCGAGGCACTGAAGCTTTCTTT. This codes for CASSSPGTRGTEAFF.

On this clone itself: The identical CDR3 is also encoded by other nucleotide sequences in the sample. This chain links TRBV2 with TRBJ1-3, with TRBD1 matching 7 bases. The CDR3 has 13 residues. V gave up 9 bases and J gave up 4 bases; unmatched junction bases: 6. Germline lookup yields CDR1 SNHLY and CDR2 FYNNEI. The chain's CDR3 is CASDDRAGNTIYF. DNA of the CDR3: TGTGCCAGTGACGACAGGGCAGGAAACACCATATATTTT.

In this sample, this clone turned up a few times. This chain connects TRBV29-1 to TRBJ1-2, with D unclear. The germline CDR1 and CDR2 sequences are SQVTM and ANQGSEA. The CDR3 contains 14 residues. The ends were cut back, 5 bases at V and 8 bases at J, with 21 bases in the middle. The CDR3 DNA reads TGCAGCGTTCCAACCATGGACCTACCCTCCGGCTACACCTTC. It codes for CSVPTMDLPSGYTF.

This chain joins TRBV19 and TRBJ2-5; TRBD2 matches at 10 bases. This CDR3 region has 15 residues. The germline V gene has CDR1 LNHDA and CDR2 SQIVND (reference sequence). Trimming at V came to 5 bases and at J to 7 bases, leaving 10 bases not matched to a gene. The CDR3 region is CASSPSGTSDRTQYF. Here the CDR3 DNA reads TGTGCCAGTAGTCCTTCCGGGACTAGCGACAGGACCCAGTACTTC.

The chain employs TRBV11-2 and TRBJ2-2, with a weak D call TRBD1 (5 bases). V gave up 5 bases and J gave up 4 bases, with 11 bases separating them. The CDR3 consists of 14 residues. Germline-derived CDR1 and CDR2 are SGHAT and FQNNGV. CDR3 coding DNA: TGTGCCAGCAGCGCCCAGGGTGTCACCGGGGAGCTGTTTTTT. Encoded protein: CASSAQGVTGELFF.

This clone was picked up a small number of times. The chain employs TRBV28 and TRBJ2-3; TRBD2 is a possible D gene (6 bases). Per germline, CDR1 MDHEN and CDR2 SYDVKM. The CDR3 length is 13 residues. The V gene lost 6 bases and the J gene lost 8 bases, with 15 bases spanning the gap. The CDR3 reads CASSIRQGGTQYF. The CDR3 DNA reads TGTGCCAGCAGCATCCGTCAGGGAGGTACGCAGTATTTT.

Comment on this clone: Mismatch with germline at one junction end may stem from a read error. The genes are TRBV5-8 and TRBJ2-3; a weak D match, TRBD1 (5 bases). The germline gives CDR1 SGHTS, CDR2 YDEGEE. The CDR3 covers 12 residues. The CDR3 is CASSLGAGIPDF. DNA of the CDR3: TGTGCCAGCAGCTTGGGTGCAGGGATTCCGGATTTT.

The chain combines TRBV19 with TRBJ2-6; 9 bases line up with TRBD1. CDR3 length equals 18 residues. With 5 bases clipped from V and 1 base from J, the junction kept 9 bases outside the gene matches. Germline V gene lookup returns CDR1 LNHDA and CDR2 SQIVND (reference sequence). CDR3 DNA: TGTGCCAGTAGTCCTCTTCCGGGACAGGGATCTGGGGCCAACGTCCTGACTTTC. Encoded protein: CASSPLPGQGSGANVLTF.

This clone was counted at least ten times. At the DNA level, this CDR3 is encoded by other sequences in the same sample as well. This chain connects TRBV11-2 to TRBJ2-7; D perhaps matches TRBD2 (7 bases). V was clipped by 3 bases and J by 0 bases, with 12 bases between them. CDR3 size: 15 residues. Germline CDR1 and CDR2: SGHAT and FQNNGV. Written as DNA, the CDR3 is TGTGCCAGCAGCTTTGGGGGGGCTGGCTCCTACGAGCAGTACTTC. The encoded protein is CASSFGGAGSYEQYF.

The chain is built from TRBV15 and TRBJ1-5, with 9 positions matching TRBD1. This CDR3 is built from 14 residues. From germline, CDR1 is LNHNV and CDR2 YYDKDF (reference sequence). V dropped 5 bases and J dropped 7; count of bases not matched to a gene: 6. CDR3 bases: TGTGCCACCAGCCAACAGGGGGCTTACCAGCCCCAGCATTTT. Residues: CATSQQGAYQPQHF. Supplemented by reference TRBV15 and TRBJ1-5, the full variable domain reads DAMVIQNPRYQVTQFGKPVTLSCSQTLNHNVMYWYQQKSSQAPKLLFHYYDKDFNNEADTPDNFQSRRPNTSFCFLDIRSPGLGDTAMYLCATSQQGAYQPQHFGDGTRLSIL.

This clone was detected only a few times. The chain recombines TRBV29-1 with TRBJ1-1, with D unclear. The CDR3 loop spans 13 amino acids. CDR1 is SQVTM, CDR2 ANQGSEA, per germline. Trimming took off 3 bases at V and 1 base at J, with 9 bases between the two ends. The CDR3 DNA sequence: TGCAGCGTTGAGGTCAGAACGAACACTGAAGCTTTCTTT. It translates to CSVEVRTNTEAFF.

The chain links TRBV2 to TRBJ1-5; D unclear. This CDR3 is built from 13 residues. The germline CDR1 and CDR2 sequences are SNHLY and FYNNEI. The germline V and J ends were trimmed by 4 bases and 16 bases, with 20 bases remaining between them. CDR3 in DNA: TGTGCCAGCAGTGGCCCCCCAGAATCAGCTCCTCATTTT. This encodes CASSGPPESAPHF. Filled out from reference TRBV2 and TRBJ1-5, the complete variable domain reads EPEVTQTPSHQVTQMGQEVILRCVPISNHLYFYWYRQILGQKVEFLVSFYNNEISEKSEIFDDQFSVERPDGSNFTLKIRSTKLEDSAMYFCASSGPPESAPHFGDGTRLSIL.

Comment on this clone: Other nucleotide sequences in the sample specify the same CDR3. This chain uses TRBV5-1 with TRBJ2-5; TRBD1 is a possible D gene (5 bases). The CDR3 is made up of 12 amino acids. V dropped 5 bases and J dropped 3 bases, with 8 bases sitting between them. From germline, CDR1 is SGHRS and CDR2 YFSETQ. The CDR3: CASSLTEETQYF. The DNA for the CDR3 is TGCGCCAGCAGTTTGACAGAAGAGACCCAGTACTTC. The variable domain in full, with the rest retrieved from reference TRBV5-1 and TRBJ2-5, is KAGVTQTPRYLIKTRGQQVTLSCSPISGHRSVSWYQQTPGQGLQFLFEYFSETQRNKGNFPGRFSGRQFSNSRSEMNVSTLELGDSALYLCASSLTEETQYFGPGTRLLVL.

Only a few counts were recorded for this clone. J is TRBJ1-2 and V is TRBV18, with 7 bases matching TRBD1. In germline, CDR1 is KGHSH, CDR2 LQKENI. V trimming: 6 bases; J trimming: 8 bases; junction bases outside the gene matches: 9. This CDR3 is 13 amino acids long. CDR3: CASSRGGGQGYTF. In DNA form, the CDR3 reads TGTGCCAGCTCCAGAGGGGGCGGCCAAGGCTACACCTTC. Full variable domain (rest looked up from reference TRBV18 and TRBJ1-2): NAGVMQNPRHLVRRRGQEARLRCSPMKGHSHVYWYRQLPEEGLKFMVYLQKENIIDESGMPKERFSAEFPKEGPSILRIQQVVRGDSAAYFCASSRGGGQGYTFGSGTRLTVV.

This chain connects TRBV28 to TRBJ2-7, with D hard to call. Trimming removed 5 bases at V and 5 bases at J, with 7 bases between. The CDR3 runs 11 residues. The V gene's germline CDR1 is MDHEN and CDR2 SYDVKM. In nucleotides, the CDR3 is TGTGCCAGCAGTCCCCAGAACGAGCAGTACTTC. Translated: CASSPQNEQYF.

V is TRBV28 and J is TRBJ2-7; D not certain. Germline V gives CDR1 MDHEN, CDR2 SYDVKM. V gave up 5 bases and J gave up 12 bases, with 14 bases separating them. The CDR3 has 11 amino acids. The CDR3 nucleotides read TGTGCCAGCAGTACAAATAATTTCTGGTACTTC. Protein product: CASSTNNFWYF.

Only a few counts were recorded for this clone. The chain links TRBV9 to TRBJ2-3, with D perhaps given as TRBD1 or TRBD2 (6 bases each). The V end lost 4 bases, the J end lost 6 bases, and 24 bases lay between the germline ends. This CDR3 contains 17 residues. Germline values: CDR1 SGDLS, CDR2 YYNGEE. This CDR3 reads CASSLGGGAGMIDTQYF. CDR3 bases: TGTGCCAGCAGCCTTGGAGGGGGTGCAGGGATGATCGATACGCAGTATTTT. The variable domain in full, with the rest retrieved from reference TRBV9 and TRBJ2-3, is DSGVTQTPKHLITATGQRVTLRCSPRSGDLSVYWYQQSLDQGLQFLIQYYNGEERAKGNILERFSAQQFPDLHSELNLSSLELGDSALYFCASSLGGGAGMIDTQYFGPGTRLTVL.

This sequence joins TRBV14 and TRBJ2-1, with D perhaps matching TRBD2 (5 bases). Germline V CDR1 and CDR2: SGHDN, FVKESK. CDR3 length: 18 amino acids. Trimming took 0 bases from V and 10 from J, leaving 25 bases between them. The CDR3 DNA sequence: TGTGCCAGCAGCCAAGACAAAAGGGCGGTGAGGGAGCGAGGGGAGCAGTTCTTC. Its protein product is CASSQDKRAVRERGEQFF.

The rearrangement links TRBV2 to TRBJ2-3, with unresolved D. V gave up 6 bases and J gave up 4 bases, with 8 bases separating them. CDR1 is SNHLY, CDR2 FYNNEI, per germline. The CDR3 covers 12 residues. CDR3 sequence (DNA): TGTGCCAGCAGCTATGGCGCAGATACGCAGTATTTT. The encoded protein is CASSYGADTQYF.

The chain links TRBV12-1 to TRBJ1-4; the table's D gene call, TRBD1, was not cross checked with the DNA. TRBV12-1 is tagged as a pseudogene. The CDR3 consists of 17 residues. CDR3 sequence: CAAGDKGISATNEKLFF. The CDR3 nucleotides are TGTGCCGCAGGGGACAAGGGGATAAGCGCAACTAATGAAAAACTGTTTTTT.

This clone has just a few counts. A far larger clone is only one base removed, so a read error is likely. The sample has other DNA sequences that encode this CDR3 too. The chain carries TRBV7-9 and TRBJ2-7; 7 nucleotides match TRBD1. Per germline, CDR1 SEHNR and CDR2 FQNEAQ (reference sequence). The trim removed 2 bases at V and 0 bases at J, leaving 1 base unmatched. CDR3 length: 14 amino acids. The CDR3 coding sequence is TGTGCCAGCAGCTTACAGGGGGACTCCTACGAGCAGTACTTC. Protein sequence: CASSLQGDSYEQYF.

The gene calls are TRBV5-1 and TRBJ1-4, with D possibly being TRBD1 (5 bases). Looked up from germline, CDR1 is SGHRS and CDR2 is YFSETQ. Trimming pared 4 bases from V and 0 bases from J, leaving 13 bases between. The CDR3 extends over 16 amino acids. The CDR3: CASSREGPSTNEKLFF. CDR3 coding DNA: TGCGCCAGCAGCAGAGAGGGACCTTCAACTAATGAAAAACTGTTTTTT.

V gene TRBV28 combines with J gene TRBJ2-2; D not certain. Trimming cost V 5 bases and J 7 bases, with 17 bases left between them. The germline gives CDR1 MDHEN, CDR2 SYDVKM. The CDR3 is made up of 15 amino acids. CDR3 DNA sequence: TGTGCCAGCAGTCCCGTGTCTAATCGCGGCGGGGAGCTGTTTTTT. It translates to CASSPVSNRGGELFF.

This clone was recorded a few times. The V and J genes are TRBV7-3 and TRBJ2-3, with no clear D. Germline CDR1 is SGHTA and CDR2 is FQGTGA. Trimming removed 1 base from V and 4 bases from J, with 6 bases in between. This CDR3 region has 13 residues. Here the CDR3 reads CASSLMSADTQYF. Here the CDR3 DNA reads TGTGCCAGCAGCTTAATGAGCGCAGATACGCAGTATTTT. Together with reference TRBV7-3 and TRBJ2-3, the CDR3 gives the full variable domain: GAGVSQTPSNKVTEKGKYVELRCDPISGHTALYWYRQSLGQGPEFLIYFQGTGAADDSGLPNDRFFAVRPEGSVSTLKIQRTERGDSAVYLCASSLMSADTQYFGPGTRLTVL.

V gene TRBV6-6 combines with J gene TRBJ1-5; D unresolved. The CDR3 is made up of 15 amino acids. V gave up 0 bases and J gave up 1 base, with 7 bases separating them. Germline lookup yields CDR1 MNHNY and CDR2 SVGAGI (reference sequence). The chain's CDR3 is CASSYSWGSNQPQHF. In DNA, the CDR3 is TGTGCCAGCAGTTACTCGTGGGGAAGCAATCAGCCCCAGCATTTT.

V gene TRBV15 combines with J gene TRBJ2-1, with TRBD2 matching over 10 bases. This CDR3 region has 16 residues. Trimming at V came to 2 bases and at J to 8 bases, leaving 9 bases not matched to a gene. CDR1 and CDR2 from the germline V gene are LNHNV and YYDKDF (reference sequence). The CDR3 bases are TGTGCCACCAGCAGAAAAACTAGCGGGATTGGCGATGAGCAGTTCTTC. Protein product: CATSRKTSGIGDEQFF.

CDR3 DNA sequence: TGTGCCAGCAGTTTAGATAGGTGGGGCCAGGGCAATCAGCCCCAGCATTTT. This sequence encodes CASSLDRWGQGNQPQHF. V and J are TRBV28 and TRBJ1-5; weak D call: TRBD1 (5 bases). This CDR3 comprises 17 residues. CDR1 is MDHEN, CDR2 SYDVKM, per germline. V shed 2 bases and J shed 2 bases, with 16 bases lying between them.